The rows below give T cell receptor beta chains drawn from one sample of a study of blood T cell repertoires in COVID-19. Profiling relied on immunoSEQ multiplex PCR, and the TCRdb table lists in-frame clones only, not all of them. This table has around 59,000 clones, 90% appearing once. The specimen was peripheral blood. The origin of the receptors is a man aged 60 to 69 with acute or convalescent COVID-19. The conserved cysteine and the conserved F or W are not part of the CDR3 here. Fields, in order: D gene, V gene, clone size, J gene, CDR3 protein. D genes are given only for firm matches. Rows may omit the clone size; those that give it use once, few, many or a size class.

D gene: NA; V gene: TRBV30; clone size: NA; J gene: TRBJ1-2; CDR3 protein: AWGLGDGYT
D gene: TRBD1; V gene: TRBV5-1; clone size: NA; J gene: TRBJ1-2; CDR3 protein: ASSWDGQGAGGYT
D gene: NA; V gene: TRBV28; clone size: NA; J gene: TRBJ1-1; CDR3 protein: ASRIRVGDTEAF
D gene: NA; V gene: TRBV6-4; clone size: few; J gene: TRBJ1-6; CDR3 protein: ASSGGVGNSPLH
D gene: TRBD1; V gene: TRBV11-2; clone size: few; J gene: TRBJ1-1; CDR3 protein: ASSLDRDGEAF
D gene: NA; V gene: TRBV27; clone size: NA; J gene: TRBJ1-2; CDR3 protein: ASSAQGSGYT
D gene: NA; V gene: TRBV7-9; clone size: once; J gene: TRBJ1-2; CDR3 protein: ASSPLNRVYGYT
D gene: TRBD2; V gene: TRBV25-1; clone size: NA; J gene: TRBJ2-7; CDR3 protein: ASSELGGRPEQY
D gene: NA; V gene: TRBV3-1/TRBV3-2; clone size: NA; J gene: TRBJ1-4; CDR3 protein: ASSQDPPGGATNEKLF
D gene: NA; V gene: TRBV7-9; clone size: NA; J gene: TRBJ2-1; CDR3 protein: ASSLREFQEQF
D gene: TRBD1; V gene: TRBV18; clone size: NA; J gene: TRBJ1-5; CDR3 protein: ASGLETGNNQPQH
D gene: NA; V gene: TRBV5-1; clone size: NA; J gene: TRBJ2-7; CDR3 protein: ASSLVVSGNYEQY
D gene: TRBD1; V gene: TRBV6-5; clone size: NA; J gene: TRBJ1-4; CDR3 protein: ASRLDRGSEKLF
D gene: NA; V gene: TRBV11-2; clone size: NA; J gene: TRBJ2-4; CDR3 protein: ASSPTKNIQY
D gene: NA; V gene: TRBV27; clone size: NA; J gene: TRBJ1-3; CDR3 protein: ASSLREADTIY
D gene: NA; V gene: TRBV5-1; clone size: NA; J gene: TRBJ2-7; CDR3 protein: ASSPGGGYEQY
D gene: NA; V gene: TRBV4-2; clone size: few; J gene: TRBJ1-3; CDR3 protein: ASSQDSGSVSGNTIY
D gene: NA; V gene: TRBV6-5; clone size: NA; J gene: TRBJ1-6; CDR3 protein: ASSPTAGKDSPLH
D gene: NA; V gene: TRBV6-1; clone size: NA; J gene: TRBJ2-1; CDR3 protein: ASSEARGSNEQF
D gene: TRBD2; V gene: TRBV28; clone size: NA; J gene: TRBJ2-1; CDR3 protein: ASSSILSGRENEQF
D gene: NA; V gene: TRBV2; clone size: NA; J gene: TRBJ1-4; CDR3 protein: ASSAVGGEKLF
D gene: NA; V gene: TRBV5-6; clone size: few; J gene: TRBJ1-2; CDR3 protein: ASSLRDRGYT